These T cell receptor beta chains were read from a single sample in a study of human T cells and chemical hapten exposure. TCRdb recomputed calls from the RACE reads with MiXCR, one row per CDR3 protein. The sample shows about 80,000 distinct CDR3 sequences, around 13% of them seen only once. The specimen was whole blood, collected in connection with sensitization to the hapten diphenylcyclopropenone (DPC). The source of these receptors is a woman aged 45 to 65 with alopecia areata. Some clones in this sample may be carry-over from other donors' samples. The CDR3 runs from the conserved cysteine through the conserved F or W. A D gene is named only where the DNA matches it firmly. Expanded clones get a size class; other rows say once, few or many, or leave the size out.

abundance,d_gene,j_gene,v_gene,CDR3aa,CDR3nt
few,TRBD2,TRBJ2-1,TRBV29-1,CSVEVYPSGRGEQFF,TGCAGCGTTGAAGTCTATCCTAGCGGGAGGGGAGAGCAGTTCTTC
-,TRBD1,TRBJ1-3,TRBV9,CASSGGTAGNTIYF,TGTGCCAGCAGCGGAGGGACAGCTGGAAACACCATATATTTT
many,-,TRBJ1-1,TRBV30,CAWSVTVNTEAFF,TGTGCCTGGAGTGTAACAGTGAACACTGAAGCTTTCTTT
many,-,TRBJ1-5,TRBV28,CASEWYSNQPQHF,TGTGCCAGCGAATGGTATAGCAATCAGCCCCAGCATTTT
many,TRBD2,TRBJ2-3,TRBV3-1,CASSQDMTSGMDTQYF,TGTGCCAGCAGCCAAGATATGACTAGCGGGATGGATACGCAGTATTTT
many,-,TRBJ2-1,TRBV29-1,CSVEFSSENEQFF,TGCAGCGTTGAATTTTCTAGCGAGAATGAGCAGTTCTTC
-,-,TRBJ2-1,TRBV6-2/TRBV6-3,CASKGQSSYNEQFF,TGTGCCAGCAAAGGACAGTCCTCCTACAATGAGCAGTTCTTC
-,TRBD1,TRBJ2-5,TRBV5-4,CASSWTGARETQYF,TGTGCCAGCAGCTGGACAGGGGCCAGGGAGACCCAGTACTTC
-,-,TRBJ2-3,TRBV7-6,CASSSGLSSTDTQYF,TGTGCCAGCAGCTCAGGATTATCTAGCACAGATACGCAGTATTTT
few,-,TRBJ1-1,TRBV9,CASSPRWGLSTEAFF,TGTGCCAGCAGCCCAAGATGGGGGCTTAGCACTGAAGCTTTCTTT
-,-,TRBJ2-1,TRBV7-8,CASSSQDSAEQFF,TGTGCCAGCAGCTCCCAGGACAGCGCTGAGCAGTTCTTC
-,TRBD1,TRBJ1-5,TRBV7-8,CASSLRTGGNQPQHF,TGTGCCAGCAGCTTACGGACAGGGGGCAATCAGCCCCAGCATTTT
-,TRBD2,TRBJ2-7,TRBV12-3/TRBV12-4,CASSPLSLGGFEQYF,TGTGCCAGCAGCCCCCTCTCCCTGGGGGGGTTCGAGCAGTACTTC
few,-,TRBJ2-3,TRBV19,CASSMKGRGTSTDTQYF,TGTGCCAGTAGTATGAAGGGGAGGGGGACTAGCACAGATACGCAGTATTTT
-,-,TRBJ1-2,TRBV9,CASSVGRTYGYTF,TGTGCCAGCAGCGTGGGACGGACCTATGGCTACACCTTC
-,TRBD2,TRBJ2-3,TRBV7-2,CASSLMGGTNPDTQYF,TGTGCCAGCAGCTTAATGGGAGGGACGAATCCCGATACGCAGTATTTT
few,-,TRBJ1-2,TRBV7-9,CASSLTGGPSLGYTF,TGTGCCAGCAGCCTGACAGGCGGTCCCTCTCTGGGCTACACCTTC
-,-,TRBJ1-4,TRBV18,CASSPRKLMATNEKLFF,TGTGCCAGCTCACCCCGGAAACTGATGGCCACTAATGAAAAACTGTTTTTT
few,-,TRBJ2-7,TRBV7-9,CASSFGDYEQYF,TGTGCCAGCAGCTTTGGAGACTACGAGCAGTACTTC
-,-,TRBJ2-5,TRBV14,CASSQRRETQYF,TGTGCCAGCAGCCAGCGGAGGGAGACCCAGTACTTC
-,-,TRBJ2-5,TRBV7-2,CASSLTAERKTQYF,TGTGCCAGCAGCTTAACTGCGGAGCGCAAGACCCAGTACTTC
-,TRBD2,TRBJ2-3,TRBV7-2,CASSRGLAGALSDTQYF,TGTGCCAGCAGCCGAGGACTAGCGGGAGCATTGTCAGATACGCAGTATTTT
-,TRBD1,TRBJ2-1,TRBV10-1,CASNPGTGDYNEQFF,TGCGCCAGCAACCCAGGGACAGGGGACTACAATGAGCAGTTCTTC
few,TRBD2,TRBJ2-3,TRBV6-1,CASRRTTSGRTADTQYF,TGTGCCAGCAGAAGAACGACTAGCGGGAGGACGGCAGATACGCAGTATTTT
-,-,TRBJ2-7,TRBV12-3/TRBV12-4,CASSSGLTLGEQYF,TGTGCCAGCAGTTCCGGACTTACCCTGGGGGAGCAGTACTTC
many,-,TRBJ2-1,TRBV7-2,CASSLASGGGEQFF,TGTGCCAGCAGCTTAGCGAGCGGAGGCGGGGAGCAGTTCTTC
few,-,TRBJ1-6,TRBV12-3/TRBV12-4,CASSFQGPNSPLHF,TGTGCCAGCAGTTTTCAGGGTCCAAATTCACCCCTCCACTTT
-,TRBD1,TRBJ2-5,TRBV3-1,CASSLYRGLETQYF,TGTGCCAGCAGCCTATATAGGGGGCTGGAGACCCAGTACTTC
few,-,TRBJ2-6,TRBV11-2,CASSPASLALSASGANVLTF,TGTGCCAGCAGCCCCGCCTCTCTAGCGTTATCGGCCTCTGGGGCCAACGTCCTGACTTTC
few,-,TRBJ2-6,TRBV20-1,CSARGAGANVLTF,TGCAGTGCTAGGGGGGCTGGGGCCAACGTCCTGACTTTC
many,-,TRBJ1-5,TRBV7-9,CASSPAASNQPQHF,TGTGCCAGCAGCCCCGCGGCTAGCAATCAGCCCCAGCATTTT
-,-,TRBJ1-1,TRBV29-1,CSVVEGWGTEAYF,TGCAGCGTTGTTGAGGGATGGGGAACTGAAGCTTACTTT
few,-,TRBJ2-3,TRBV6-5,CASSSWGGDGTDTQYF,TGTGCCAGCAGTTCCTGGGGAGGAGACGGAACAGATACGCAGTATTTT
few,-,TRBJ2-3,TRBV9,CASSVGRGADTQYF,TGTGCCAGCAGCGTAGGTAGGGGCGCAGATACGCAGTATTTT
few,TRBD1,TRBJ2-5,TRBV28,CASSLFSTGGDQETQYF,TGTGCCAGCAGTTTATTCTCGACAGGGGGAGACCAAGAGACCCAGTACTTC
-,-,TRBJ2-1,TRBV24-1,CATSDPGLFYNEQFF,TGTGCCACCAGTGATCCGGGACTTTTCTACAATGAGCAGTTCTTC